These T cell receptor beta chains were read from a single sample in a study of T cells after yellow fever vaccination. One entry per CDR3 protein results from TCRdb running MiXCR on the 5' RACE reads. The table lists about 310,000 distinct CDR3 sequences, 3.6% of them singletons. The sample was PBMCs, taken on the day of the yellow fever booster vaccination. These receptors were obtained from a man between 18 and 35 years old who received the YFV17D yellow fever vaccine. Both conserved end residues are part of each CDR3.

V gene	J gene	CDR3 length	CDR3 protein
TRBV4-1	TRBJ2-7	14	CASSVMLKSYEQYF
TRBV5-1	TRBJ2-1	15	CASSPGSGGYNEQFF
TRBV3-1	TRBJ2-2	13	CASSGLEAGELFF
TRBV5-1	TRBJ2-3	18	CASSLATVRGSAGDTQYF
TRBV9	TRBJ1-2	13	CASSVAVNYGYTF
TRBV7-8	TRBJ2-3	15	CASSLARVYTDTQYF
TRBV12-3/TRBV12-4	TRBJ2-5	15	CASSLGGQSKETQYF
TRBV7-9	TRBJ2-1	14	CASSVGTGLREQFF
TRBV4-1	TRBJ1-6	16	CASSLENRGAPMALHF
TRBV7-8	TRBJ2-1	18	CASSLGTGYYLPYNEQFF
TRBV20-1	TRBJ2-3	15	CSASSGAVHTDTQYF
TRBV7-2	TRBJ2-1	15	CASSLGWGGHNEQFF
TRBV7-3	TRBJ2-3	15	CASSKSGGLTDTQYF
TRBV5-1	TRBJ1-1	14	CASSLRTGNTEAFF
TRBV5-4	TRBJ1-3	13	CASRVEPGNTIYF
TRBV12-3/TRBV12-4	TRBJ2-3	16	CASSHGPSGGTDTQYF
TRBV7-9	TRBJ2-7	14	CASSLGLGPGEQYF
TRBV28	TRBJ1-3	13	CASSLPSGNTIYF